A selection of T cell receptor beta chains follows, all from one sample in a study of shared clonotypes between healthy human individuals. The table came from immunoSEQ multiplex PCR; TCRdb's copy has only in-frame clones and leaves some out. The profile shows a few hundred thousand clones, approximately 65% of them singletons. Sequencing was carried out using memory CD4+ T cells sorted from blood. The source is a man aged 25-45 years in good health. CDR3s include the opening cysteine and the closing phenylalanine or tryptophan. A D gene is named only where the DNA matches it firmly. Size values are once, few and many counts, or a class for expanded clones, and some rows have none.

d_gene,j_gene,v_gene,abundance,CDR3aa,CDR3nt
-,TRBJ1-4,TRBV10-3,few,CAISQTGTGNEKLFF,TGTGCCATCAGTCAGACCGGGACGGGTAATGAAAAACTGTTTTTT
-,TRBJ2-3,TRBV5-6,-,CASSSGGVDTQYF,TGTGCCAGCAGTTCAGGGGGGGTAGATACGCAGTATTTT
TRBD1,TRBJ1-5,TRBV2,-,CASNTGTGTGSQPQHF,TGTGCCAGCAACACCGGGACAGGGACCGGGAGTCAGCCCCAGCATTTT
TRBD2,TRBJ2-3,TRBV28,-,CASSPGPLAGVGTDTQYF,TGTGCCAGCAGTCCTGGCCCTCTAGCGGGAGTGGGTACAGATACGCAGTATTTT
-,TRBJ2-7,TRBV7-6,-,CASSLGGVGSYEQYF,TGTGCCAGCAGCTTAGGAGGAGTGGGTTCCTACGAGCAGTACTTC
TRBD2,TRBJ2-2,TRBV11-2,many,CASSVTSGRTTGELFF,TGTGCCAGCAGCGTGACTAGCGGCCGTACCACCGGGGAGCTGTTTTTT
TRBD2,TRBJ2-1,TRBV5-1,-,CASSFTSGGSSYNEQFF,TGCGCCAGCAGCTTTACTAGCGGGGGAAGCTCCTACAATGAGCAGTTCTTC
TRBD2,TRBJ2-3,TRBV11-3,few,CASSSGGTDTQYF,TGTGCCAGCAGCTCGGGGGGGACAGATACGCAGTATTTT
-,TRBJ2-5,TRBV9,-,CASSDRGYLQETQYF,TGTGCCAGCAGCGATAGGGGATACCTCCAAGAGACCCAGTACTTC
-,TRBJ2-2,TRBV5-1,-,CASSLEGLPQSTGELFF,TGCGCCAGCAGCTTGGAAGGACTACCTCAAAGTACCGGGGAGCTGTTTTTT
-,TRBJ1-2,TRBV9,-,CASSPRGNYGYTF,TGTGCCAGCAGTCCTAGGGGGAACTATGGCTACACCTTC
-,TRBJ2-5,TRBV29-1,-,CSVEDRQGETQYF,TGCAGCGTTGAAGATCGGCAGGGGGAGACCCAGTACTTC
-,TRBJ1-2,TRBV7-2,-,CASSLEPGDGYTF,TGTGCCAGCAGCTTGGAACCAGGGGATGGCTACACCTTC
-,TRBJ2-4,TRBV4-1,-,CASSRYRGVENIQYF,TGCGCCAGCAGCCGGTACCGAGGGGTGGAAAACATTCAGTACTTC
-,TRBJ1-2,TRBV19,-,CASNSETGRNYGYTF,TGTGCCAGTAACAGTGAGACGGGGCGGAACTATGGCTACACCTTC
TRBD2,TRBJ2-7,TRBV5-4,few,CASSLGLAGGKSYEQYF,TGTGCCAGCAGCTTGGGACTAGCGGGAGGGAAATCCTACGAGCAGTACTTC
TRBD2,TRBJ2-7,TRBV5-1,few,CASSLRPSGSLSEQYF,TGCGCCAGCAGCTTGCGACCTAGCGGGAGTCTTTCCGAGCAGTACTTC
-,TRBJ2-1,TRBV19,-,CASSQGRWSYNEQFF,TGTGCCAGTAGCCAGGGTAGGTGGTCCTACAATGAGCAGTTCTTC
-,TRBJ1-2,TRBV29-1,-,CSVEEGGGAGYGYTF,TGCAGCGTTGAAGAAGGCGGGGGGGCTGGCTATGGCTACACCTTC
-,TRBJ1-1,TRBV7-9,-,CASTVPAARGNTEAFF,TGTGCCAGCACCGTACCCGCGGCGAGAGGTAACACTGAAGCTTTCTTT
TRBD1,TRBJ1-5,TRBV19,-,CASRGTGTGTTQPQHF,TGTGCCAGTAGAGGAACCGGGACAGGGACAACTCAGCCCCAGCATTTT
TRBD1,TRBJ1-2,TRBV28,once,CASRQDRAWGGYTF,TGTGCCAGCAGGCAGGACAGGGCCTGGGGGGGCTACACCTTC
-,TRBJ1-2,TRBV19,-,CASTVVRGYGYTF,TGTGCCAGTACTGTGGTGCGGGGCTATGGCTACACCTTC
-,TRBJ1-3,TRBV5-4,-,CASSPAPSSGNTIYF,TGTGCCAGCAGCCCGGCCCCTAGCTCTGGAAACACCATATATTTT
-,TRBJ1-1,TRBV6-5,-,CASRRDSWGGTEAFF,TGTGCCAGCAGGAGGGACTCCTGGGGAGGGACTGAAGCTTTCTTT
-,TRBJ2-3,TRBV6-4,-,CASSPTLIDTQYF,TGTGCCAGCAGTCCCACTCTTATTGATACGCAGTATTTT
-,TRBJ2-6,TRBV19,-,CASSRSSSSGANVLTF,TGTGCCAGTAGTAGGAGTTCCTCCTCTGGGGCCAACGTCCTGACTTTC
-,TRBJ2-7,TRBV29-1,few,CSVKRGREQYF,TGCAGCGTTAAAAGGGGCAGGGAGCAGTACTTC
TRBD1,TRBJ1-5,TRBV19,few,CARGTGGGQPQHF,TGTGCCAGAGGGACAGGGGGAGGGCAGCCCCAGCATTTT
-,TRBJ2-7,TRBV14,many,CASSQDPGRYEQYF,TGTGCCAGCAGCCAAGATCCGGGAAGGTACGAGCAGTACTTC
-,TRBJ1-1,TRBV16,-,CASRPTQTGIMNTEAFF,TGTGCCAGCAGACCCACACAGACAGGAATCATGAACACTGAAGCTTTCTTT
-,TRBJ2-1,TRBV7-9,-,CASRGRDNNEQFF,TGTGCCAGCAGGGGCAGGGATAACAATGAGCAGTTCTTC
-,TRBJ2-5,TRBV18,-,CASSMGLQETQYF,TGTGCCAGCTCAATGGGACTGCAAGAGACCCAGTACTTC
-,TRBJ2-7,TRBV4-1,-,CASSPPVTGSEQYF,TGCGCCAGCAGCCCCCCCGTTACCGGGAGCGAGCAGTACTTC
-,TRBJ1-1,TRBV14,-,CASSQDRGFGNTEAFF,TGTGCCAGCAGCCAAGATAGGGGTTTCGGGAACACTGAAGCTTTCTTT
TRBD2,TRBJ2-5,TRBV7-9,-,CASSSTGTMGQETQYF,TGTGCCAGCAGCTCTACCGGGACTATGGGGCAAGAGACCCAGTACTTC
-,TRBJ1-4,TRBV19,-,CASSSGGTNEKLFF,TGTGCCAGTAGTTCGGGAGGGACTAATGAAAAACTGTTTTTT
TRBD2,TRBJ2-2,TRBV9,few,CASSATSPSRELFF,TGTGCCAGCAGCGCGACTAGCCCTAGTCGGGAGCTGTTTTTT
-,TRBJ2-1,TRBV29-1,-,CSVSNRRGYNEQFF,TGCAGCGTTAGTAACAGGCGTGGGTACAATGAGCAGTTCTTC
TRBD2,TRBJ2-3,TRBV6-1,-,CASSGRRPDTQYF,TGTGCCAGCAGCGGGAGGCGCCCAGATACGCAGTATTTT
-,TRBJ1-1,TRBV11-2,-,CASSLQLYTEAFF,TGTGCCAGCAGCTTGCAGCTATACACTGAAGCTTTCTTT
TRBD2,TRBJ2-7,TRBV6-5,once,CASRSAGGPEEQYF,TGTGCCAGCAGATCAGCGGGAGGGCCAGAAGAGCAGTACTTC
-,TRBJ2-2,TRBV25-1,-,CASSEAGLGSGELFF,TGTGCCAGCAGTGAAGCGGGACTGGGATCCGGGGAGCTGTTTTTT
-,TRBJ2-5,TRBV11-3,-,CASSSGQKETQYF,TGTGCCAGCAGCTCTGGACAGAAAGAGACCCAGTACTTC
-,TRBJ2-7,TRBV6-5,-,CASIDPGPGYEQYF,TGTGCCAGCATCGACCCTGGGCCGGGCTACGAGCAGTACTTC
-,TRBJ2-5,TRBV5-5,-,CASSYYQETQYF,TGTGCCAGCAGCTATTACCAAGAGACCCAGTACTTC
-,TRBJ1-1,TRBV18,-,CASSPPSQRNPEAFF,TGTGCCAGCTCACCACCGAGCCAGAGAAACCCTGAAGCTTTCTTT
-,TRBJ1-5,TRBV27,-,CASSLLGQPQHF,TGTGCCAGCAGTTTATTGGGACAGCCCCAGCATTTT
TRBD2,TRBJ2-1,TRBV28,-,CASSRAGGSYNEQFF,TGTGCCAGCAGCCGAGCGGGAGGCTCCTACAATGAGCAGTTCTTC
TRBD2,TRBJ2-2,TRBV10-2,-,CASSVTSGRIGELFF,TGCGCCAGCAGTGTTACTAGCGGGAGGATCGGGGAGCTGTTTTTT
TRBD2,TRBJ2-1,TRBV7-8,-,CASSSSGMYNEQFF,TGTGCCAGCAGCTCTAGCGGGATGTACAATGAGCAGTTCTTC